The T cell receptor beta chain under discussion was sequenced for a study of blood T cells in healthy people across ages. Next came a second PCR, run for about 7 to 12 cycles, which used a sample-barcoded 5' primer along with a J-beta primer mix. TCRdb reprocessed the 5' RACE reads with MiXCR, giving one entry per CDR3 protein. Among some 710,000 distinct CDR3 sequences, about 24% were seen once, and the ten largest hold about 22%. CDR1 and CDR2 (germline): LGHDT, YNNKEL (reference sequence). The CDR3 covers 13 residues. On this clonotype itself: A junction boundary mismatches the germline segment, possibly from a read error.

This clonotype originated in a man in his sixties or seventies in good health. What was sequenced was blood. This chain uses TRBV3-1 with TRBJ2-4; perhaps D is TRBD1 or TRBD2 (5 bases each). CDR3: CASSITASGTQVF. CDR3 bases: TGTGCCAGCAGCATAACGGCTTCCGGGACCCAGGTCTTC.